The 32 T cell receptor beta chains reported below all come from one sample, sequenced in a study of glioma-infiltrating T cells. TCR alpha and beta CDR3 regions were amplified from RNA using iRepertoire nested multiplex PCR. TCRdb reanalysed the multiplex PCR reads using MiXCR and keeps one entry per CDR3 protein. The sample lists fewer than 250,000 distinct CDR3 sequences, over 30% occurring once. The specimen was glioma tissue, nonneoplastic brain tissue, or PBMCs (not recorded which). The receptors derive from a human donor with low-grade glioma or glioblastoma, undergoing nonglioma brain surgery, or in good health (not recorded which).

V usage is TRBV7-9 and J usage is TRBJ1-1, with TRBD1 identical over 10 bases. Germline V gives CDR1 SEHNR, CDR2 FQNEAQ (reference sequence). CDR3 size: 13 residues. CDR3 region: CTGEGQGNTEAFF. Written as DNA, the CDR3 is TGTACCGGTGAGGGACAGGGGAATACTGAAGCTTTCTTT. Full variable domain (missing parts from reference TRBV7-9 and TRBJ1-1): DTGVSQNPRHKITKRGQNVTFRCDPISEHNRLYWYRQTLGQGPEFLTYFQNEAQLEKSRLLSDRFSAERPKGSFSTLEIQRTEQGDSAMYLCTGEGQGNTEAFFGQGTRLTVV.

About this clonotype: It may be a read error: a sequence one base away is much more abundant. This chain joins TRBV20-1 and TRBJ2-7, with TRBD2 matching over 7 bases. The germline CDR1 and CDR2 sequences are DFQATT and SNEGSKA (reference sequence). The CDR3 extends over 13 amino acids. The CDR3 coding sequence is TGCAGCGCTCTCCGGGAGGAGGGCTACAAGCAGTACTTC. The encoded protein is CSALREEGYKQYF.

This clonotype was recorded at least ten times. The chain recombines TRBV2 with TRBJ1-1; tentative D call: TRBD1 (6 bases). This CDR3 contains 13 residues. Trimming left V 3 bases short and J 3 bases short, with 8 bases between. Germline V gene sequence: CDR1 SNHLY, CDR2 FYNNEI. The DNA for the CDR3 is TGTGCCAGCAGTGACAGGGGTTACACTGAAGCTTTCTTT. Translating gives CASSDRGYTEAFF.

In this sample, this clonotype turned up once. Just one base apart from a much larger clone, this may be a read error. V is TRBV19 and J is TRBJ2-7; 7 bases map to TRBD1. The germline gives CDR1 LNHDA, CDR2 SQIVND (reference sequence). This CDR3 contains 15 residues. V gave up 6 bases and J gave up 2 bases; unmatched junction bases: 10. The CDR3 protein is CASRPGQWATYEQYF. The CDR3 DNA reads TGTGCCAGTAGACCGGGACAGTGGGCAACCTACGAGCAGTACTTC. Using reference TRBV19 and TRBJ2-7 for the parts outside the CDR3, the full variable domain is DGGITQSPKYLFRKEGQNVTLSCEQNLNHDAMYWYRQDPGQGLRLIYYSQIVNDFQKGDIAEGYSVSREKKESFPLTVTSAQKNPTAFYLCASRPGQWATYEQYFGPGTRLTVT.

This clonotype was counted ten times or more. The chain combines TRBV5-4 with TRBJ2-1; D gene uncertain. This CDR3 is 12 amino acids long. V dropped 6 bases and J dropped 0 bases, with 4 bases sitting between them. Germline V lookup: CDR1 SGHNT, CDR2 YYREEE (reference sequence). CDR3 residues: CASINSYNEQFF. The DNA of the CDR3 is TGTGCCAGCATTAACTCCTACAATGAGCAGTTCTTC.

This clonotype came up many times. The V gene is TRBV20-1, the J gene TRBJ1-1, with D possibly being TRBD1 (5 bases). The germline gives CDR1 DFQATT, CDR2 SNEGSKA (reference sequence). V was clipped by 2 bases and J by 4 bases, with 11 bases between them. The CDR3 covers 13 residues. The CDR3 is CSARSRGITEAFF. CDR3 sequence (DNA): TGCAGTGCTAGATCCCGGGGGATCACTGAAGCTTTCTTT.

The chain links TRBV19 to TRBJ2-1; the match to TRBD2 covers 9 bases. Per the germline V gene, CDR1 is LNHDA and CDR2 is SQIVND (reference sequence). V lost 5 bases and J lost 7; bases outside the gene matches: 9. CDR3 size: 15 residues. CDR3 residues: CASSAPGLAWNEQFF. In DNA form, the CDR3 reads TGTGCCAGTAGTGCTCCGGGACTAGCATGGAATGAGCAGTTCTTC.

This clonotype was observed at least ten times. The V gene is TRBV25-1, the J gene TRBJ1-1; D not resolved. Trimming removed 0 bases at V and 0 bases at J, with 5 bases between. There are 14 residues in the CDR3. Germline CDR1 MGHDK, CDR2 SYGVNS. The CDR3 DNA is TGTGCCAGCAGTGAATATGGACTGAACACTGAAGCTTTCTTT. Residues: CASSEYGLNTEAFF. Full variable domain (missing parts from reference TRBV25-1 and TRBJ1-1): EADIYQTPRYLVIGTGKKITLECSQTMGHDKMYWYQQDPGMELHLIHYSYGVNSTEKGDLSSESTVSRIRTEHFPLTLESARPSHTSQYLCASSEYGLNTEAFFGQGTRLTVV.

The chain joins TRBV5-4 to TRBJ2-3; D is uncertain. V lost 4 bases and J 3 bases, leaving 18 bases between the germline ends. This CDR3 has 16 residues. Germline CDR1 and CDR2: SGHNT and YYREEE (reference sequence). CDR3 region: CASSPRTDLLTDTQYF. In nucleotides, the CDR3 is TGTGCCAGCAGCCCCCGGACGGACCTTCTAACAGATACGCAGTATTTT.

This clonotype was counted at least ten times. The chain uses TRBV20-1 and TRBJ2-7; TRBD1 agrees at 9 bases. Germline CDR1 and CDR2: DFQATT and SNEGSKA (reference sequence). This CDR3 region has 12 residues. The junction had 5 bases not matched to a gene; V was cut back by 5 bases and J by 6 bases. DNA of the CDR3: TGCAGTGCTGGGGGACAGGGAGGCGAGCAGTACTTC. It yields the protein CSAGGQGGEQYF.

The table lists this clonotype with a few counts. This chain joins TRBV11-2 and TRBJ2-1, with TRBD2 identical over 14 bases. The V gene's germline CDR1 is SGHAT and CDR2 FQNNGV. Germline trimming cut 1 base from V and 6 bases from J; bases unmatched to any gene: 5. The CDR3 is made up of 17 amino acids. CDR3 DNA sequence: TGTGCCAGCAGCTTAGGGCTAGGGACTAGCGGGGGCAATGAGCAGTTCTTC. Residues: CASSLGLGTSGGNEQFF. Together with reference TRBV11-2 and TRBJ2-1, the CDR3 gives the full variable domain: EAGVAQSPRYKIIEKRQSVAFWCNPISGHATLYWYQQILGQGPKLLIQFQNNGVVDDSQLPKDRFSAERLKGVDSTLKIQPAKLEDSAVYLCASSLGLGTSGGNEQFFGPGTRLTVL.

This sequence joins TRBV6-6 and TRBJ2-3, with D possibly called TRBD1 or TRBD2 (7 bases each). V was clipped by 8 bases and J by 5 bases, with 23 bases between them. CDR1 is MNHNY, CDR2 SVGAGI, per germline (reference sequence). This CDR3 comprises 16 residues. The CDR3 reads CASGLYTGEGRDTQYF. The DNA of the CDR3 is TGTGCCAGCGGTTTATACACAGGGGAGGGACGAGATACGCAGTATTTT.

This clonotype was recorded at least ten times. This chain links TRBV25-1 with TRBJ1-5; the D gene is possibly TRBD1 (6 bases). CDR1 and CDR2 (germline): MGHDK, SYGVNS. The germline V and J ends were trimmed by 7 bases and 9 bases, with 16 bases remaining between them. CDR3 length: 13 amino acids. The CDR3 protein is CASTKGGDWPQHF. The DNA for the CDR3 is TGTGCCAGCACTAAAGGGGGGGATTGGCCCCAGCATTTT.

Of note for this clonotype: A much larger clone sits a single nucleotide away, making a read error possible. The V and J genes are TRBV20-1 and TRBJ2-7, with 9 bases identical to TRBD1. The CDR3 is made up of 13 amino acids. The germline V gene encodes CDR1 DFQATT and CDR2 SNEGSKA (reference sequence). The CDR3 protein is CSAAGTGIHDQYF. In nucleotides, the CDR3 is TGCAGTGCAGCCGGGACAGGGATCCACGACCAGTACTTC.

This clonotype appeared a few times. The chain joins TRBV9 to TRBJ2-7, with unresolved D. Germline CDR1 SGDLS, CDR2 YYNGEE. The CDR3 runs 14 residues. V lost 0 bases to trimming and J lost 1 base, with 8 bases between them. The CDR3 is CASSVVAESYEQYF. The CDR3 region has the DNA TGTGCCAGCAGCGTAGTGGCGGAATCCTACGAGCAGTACTTC.

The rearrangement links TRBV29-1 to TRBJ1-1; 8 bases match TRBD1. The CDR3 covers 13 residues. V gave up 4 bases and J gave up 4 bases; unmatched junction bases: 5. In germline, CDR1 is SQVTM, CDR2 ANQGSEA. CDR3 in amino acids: CSVVNRGTTEAFF. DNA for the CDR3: TGCAGCGTTGTGAACAGGGGGACCACTGAAGCTTTCTTT.

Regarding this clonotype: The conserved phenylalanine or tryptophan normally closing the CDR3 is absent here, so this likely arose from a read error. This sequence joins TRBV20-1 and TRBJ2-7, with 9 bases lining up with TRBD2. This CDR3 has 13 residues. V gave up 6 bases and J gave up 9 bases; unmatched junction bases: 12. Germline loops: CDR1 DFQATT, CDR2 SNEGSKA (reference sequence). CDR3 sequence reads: CSASAGGLNGQYC. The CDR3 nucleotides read TGCAGTGCCTCAGCGGGAGGTTTGAACGGGCAGTACTGC.

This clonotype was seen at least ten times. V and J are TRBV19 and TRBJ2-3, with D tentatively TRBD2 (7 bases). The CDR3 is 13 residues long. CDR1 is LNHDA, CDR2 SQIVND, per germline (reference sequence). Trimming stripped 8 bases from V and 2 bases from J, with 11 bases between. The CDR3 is CASGRGHTDTQYF. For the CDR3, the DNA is TGTGCCAGTGGGAGGGGACACACAGATACGCAGTATTTT.

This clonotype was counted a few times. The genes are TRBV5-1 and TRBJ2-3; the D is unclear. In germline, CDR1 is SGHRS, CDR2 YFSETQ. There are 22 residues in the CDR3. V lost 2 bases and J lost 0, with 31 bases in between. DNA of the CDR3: TGCGCCAGCAGCTTCTCGAAATCGCCTACCACCAGAACCTTGACTAGCACAGATACGCAGTATTTT. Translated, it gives CASSFSKSPTTRTLTSTDTQYF.

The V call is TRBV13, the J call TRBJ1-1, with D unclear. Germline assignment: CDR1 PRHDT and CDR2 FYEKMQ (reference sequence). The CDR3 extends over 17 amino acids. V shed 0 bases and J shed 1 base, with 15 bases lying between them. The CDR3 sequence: CASSLGPSQVGNTEAFF. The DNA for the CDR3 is TGTGCCAGCAGCTTAGGTCCCTCCCAAGTCGGGAACACTGAAGCTTTCTTT.

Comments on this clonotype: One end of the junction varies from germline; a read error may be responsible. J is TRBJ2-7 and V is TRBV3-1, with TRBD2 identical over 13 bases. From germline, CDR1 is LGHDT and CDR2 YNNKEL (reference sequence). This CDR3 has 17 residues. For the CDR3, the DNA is TGCGCCAGAAGCCAAAACGACGGGACTAGCGGGGCTCGAGAGCAGTACTTC. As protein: CARSQNDGTSGAREQYF.

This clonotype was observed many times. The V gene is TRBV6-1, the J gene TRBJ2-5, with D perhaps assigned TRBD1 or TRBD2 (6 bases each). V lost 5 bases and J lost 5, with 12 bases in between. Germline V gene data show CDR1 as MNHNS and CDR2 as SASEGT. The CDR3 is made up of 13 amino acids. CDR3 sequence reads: CASSYQGRETQYF. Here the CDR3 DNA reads TGTGCCAGCAGTTATCAGGGGAGGGAGACCCAGTACTTC.

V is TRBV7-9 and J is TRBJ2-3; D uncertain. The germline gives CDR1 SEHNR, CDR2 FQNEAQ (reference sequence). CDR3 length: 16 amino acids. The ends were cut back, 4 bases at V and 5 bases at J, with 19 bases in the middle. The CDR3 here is CASSSVTVVFKDTQYF. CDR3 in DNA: TGTGCCAGCAGCTCGGTCACAGTGGTTTTCAAAGATACGCAGTATTTT.

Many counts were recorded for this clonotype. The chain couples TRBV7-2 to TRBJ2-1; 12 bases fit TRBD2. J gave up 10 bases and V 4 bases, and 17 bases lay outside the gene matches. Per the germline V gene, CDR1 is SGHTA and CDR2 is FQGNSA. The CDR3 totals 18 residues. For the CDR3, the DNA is TGTGCCAGCAGCTCTTTCACAGGATCTAGCGGGAGGGGGCTCGAGCAGTTCTTC. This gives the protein CASSSFTGSSGRGLEQFF.

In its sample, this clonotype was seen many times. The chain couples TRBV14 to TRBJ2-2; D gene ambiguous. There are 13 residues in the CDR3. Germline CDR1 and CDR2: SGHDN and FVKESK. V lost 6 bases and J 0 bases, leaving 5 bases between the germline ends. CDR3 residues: CASRGTNTGELFF. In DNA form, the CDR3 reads TGTGCCAGCAGGGGAACGAACACCGGGGAGCTGTTTTTT.

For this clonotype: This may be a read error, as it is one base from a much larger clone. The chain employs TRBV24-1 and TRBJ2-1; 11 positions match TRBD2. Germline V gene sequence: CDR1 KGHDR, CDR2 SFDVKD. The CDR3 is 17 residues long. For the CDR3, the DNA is TGTGACACCAGTGATTGGGATAGCGGGAGGGCCCACAATGAGCAGTTCTTC. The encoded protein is CDTSDWDSGRAHNEQFF.

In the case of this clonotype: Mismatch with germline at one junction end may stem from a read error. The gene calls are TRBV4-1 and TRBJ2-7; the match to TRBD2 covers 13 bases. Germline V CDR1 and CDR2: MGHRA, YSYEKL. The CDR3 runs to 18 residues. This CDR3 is CASRQDRGGLAGSYEQYF. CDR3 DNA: TGCGCCAGCAGACAAGATAGGGGGGGACTAGCGGGATCTTACGAGCAGTACTTC.

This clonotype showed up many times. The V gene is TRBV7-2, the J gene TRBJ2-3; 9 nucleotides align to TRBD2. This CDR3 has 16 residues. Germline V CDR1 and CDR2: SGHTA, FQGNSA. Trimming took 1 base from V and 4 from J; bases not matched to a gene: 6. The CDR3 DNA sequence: TGTGCCAGCAGCTTAGGCAGGGGACTAGCACCAGATACGCAGTATTTT. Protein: CASSLGRGLAPDTQYF.

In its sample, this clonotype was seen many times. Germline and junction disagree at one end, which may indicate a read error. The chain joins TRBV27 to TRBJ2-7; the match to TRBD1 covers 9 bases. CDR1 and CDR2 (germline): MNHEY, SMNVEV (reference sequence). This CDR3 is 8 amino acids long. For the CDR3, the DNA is TGTGCCAGAAAGGGACAGGGTTTC. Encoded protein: CARKGQGF.

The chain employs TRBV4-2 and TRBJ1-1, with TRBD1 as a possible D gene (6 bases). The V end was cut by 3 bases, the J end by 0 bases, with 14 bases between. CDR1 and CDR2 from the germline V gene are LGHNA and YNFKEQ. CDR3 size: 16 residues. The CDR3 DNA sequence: TGTGCCAGCAGCCAGGGAAGCAGGGGAGTGAACACTGAAGCTTTCTTT. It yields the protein CASSQGSRGVNTEAFF.

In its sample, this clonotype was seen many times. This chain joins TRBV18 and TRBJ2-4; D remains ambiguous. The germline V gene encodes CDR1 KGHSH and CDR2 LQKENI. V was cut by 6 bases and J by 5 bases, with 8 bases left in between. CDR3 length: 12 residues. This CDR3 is CASSPNQNIQYF. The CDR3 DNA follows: TGTGCCAGCTCGCCCAATCAAAACATTCAGTACTTC.

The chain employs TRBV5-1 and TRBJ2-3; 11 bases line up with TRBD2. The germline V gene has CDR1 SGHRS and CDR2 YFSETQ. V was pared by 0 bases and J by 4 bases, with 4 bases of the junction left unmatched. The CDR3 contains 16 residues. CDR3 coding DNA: TGCGCCAGCAGCTTGGGCTTTAGCGGGAGGGCAGATACGCAGTATTTT. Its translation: CASSLGFSGRADTQYF.